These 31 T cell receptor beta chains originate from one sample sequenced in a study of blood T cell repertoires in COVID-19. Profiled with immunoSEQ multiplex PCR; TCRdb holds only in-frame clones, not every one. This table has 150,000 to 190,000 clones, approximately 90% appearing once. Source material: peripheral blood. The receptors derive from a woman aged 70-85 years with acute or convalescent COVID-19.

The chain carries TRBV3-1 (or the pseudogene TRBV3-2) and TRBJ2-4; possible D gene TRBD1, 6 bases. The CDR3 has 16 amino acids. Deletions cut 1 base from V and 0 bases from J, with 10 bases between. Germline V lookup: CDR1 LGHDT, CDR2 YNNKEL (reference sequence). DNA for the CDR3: TGTGCCAGCAGCCAAGTGACAGGACTAGCCAAAAACATTCAGTACTTC. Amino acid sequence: CASSQVTGLAKNIQYF.

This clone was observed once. The CDR3 spells CASSLGRRLSGNTIYF. CDR3 nucleotide sequence: TGTGCCAGCAGTTTGGGGCGCCGTCTTTCTGGAAACACCATATATTTT. The gene calls are TRBV6-5 and TRBJ1-3; D possibly corresponds to TRBD1 (5 bases). With 4 bases removed from V and 1 base from J, the gap between germline ends came to 14 bases. The length of the CDR3 is 16 residues. In germline, CDR1 is MNHEY, CDR2 SVGAGI.

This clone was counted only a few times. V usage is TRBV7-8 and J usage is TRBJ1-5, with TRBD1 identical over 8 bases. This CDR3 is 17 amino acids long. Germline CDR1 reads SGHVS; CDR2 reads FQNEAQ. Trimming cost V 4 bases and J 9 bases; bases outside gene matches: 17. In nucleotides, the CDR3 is TGTGCCAGCAGCTCTCGAGAAGGGACAGGAGGGCGGATGCCCCAGCATTTT. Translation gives CASSSREGTGGRMPQHF.

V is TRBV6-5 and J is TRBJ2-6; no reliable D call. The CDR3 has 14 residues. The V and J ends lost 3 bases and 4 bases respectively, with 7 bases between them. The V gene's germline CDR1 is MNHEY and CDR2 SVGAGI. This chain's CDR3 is CASSYSSGANVLTF. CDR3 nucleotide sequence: TGTGCCAGCAGTTATAGCTCCGGGGCCAACGTCCTGACTTTC.

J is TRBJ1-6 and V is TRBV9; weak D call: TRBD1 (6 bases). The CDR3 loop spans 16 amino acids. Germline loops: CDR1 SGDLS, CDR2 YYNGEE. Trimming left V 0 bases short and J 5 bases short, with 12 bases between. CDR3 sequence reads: CASSVEGRGDNSPLHF. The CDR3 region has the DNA TGTGCCAGCAGCGTAGAGGGCAGGGGAGATAATTCACCCCTCCACTTT. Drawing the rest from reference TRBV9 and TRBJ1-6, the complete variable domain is DSGVTQTPKHLITATGQRVTLRCSPRSGDLSVYWYQQSLDQGLQFLIQYYNGEERAKGNILERFSAQQFPDLHSELNLSSLELGDSALYFCASSVEGRGDNSPLHFGNGTRLTVT.

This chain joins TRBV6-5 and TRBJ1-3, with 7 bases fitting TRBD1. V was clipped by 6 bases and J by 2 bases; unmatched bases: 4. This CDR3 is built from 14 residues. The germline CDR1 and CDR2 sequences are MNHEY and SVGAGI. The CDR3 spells CASRRQGAGNTIYF. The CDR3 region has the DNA TGTGCCAGCAGAAGACAGGGCGCTGGAAACACCATATATTTT.

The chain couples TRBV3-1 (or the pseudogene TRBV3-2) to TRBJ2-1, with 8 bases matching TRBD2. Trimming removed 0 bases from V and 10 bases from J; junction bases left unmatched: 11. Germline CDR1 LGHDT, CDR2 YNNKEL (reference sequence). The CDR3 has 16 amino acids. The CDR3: CASSQDNQIRGGEQFF. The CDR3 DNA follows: TGTGCCAGCAGCCAAGATAATCAAATTCGGGGGGGAGAGCAGTTCTTC.

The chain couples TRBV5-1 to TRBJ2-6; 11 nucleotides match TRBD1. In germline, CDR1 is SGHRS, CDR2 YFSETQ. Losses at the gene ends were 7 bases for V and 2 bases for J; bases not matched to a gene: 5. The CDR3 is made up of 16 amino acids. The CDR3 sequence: CASGQGAWAGANVLTF. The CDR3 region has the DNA TGCGCCAGCGGACAGGGGGCCTGGGCTGGGGCCAACGTCCTGACTTTC.

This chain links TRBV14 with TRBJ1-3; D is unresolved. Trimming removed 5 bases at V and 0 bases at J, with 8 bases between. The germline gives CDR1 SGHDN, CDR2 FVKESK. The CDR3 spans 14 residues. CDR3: CASSSYPSGNTIYF. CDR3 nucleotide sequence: TGTGCCAGCAGCTCTTATCCCTCTGGAAACACCATATATTTT.

The CDR3 spells CASSQAVKGDSYNEQFF. CDR3 nucleotide sequence: TGTGCCAGCAGCCAAGCGGTTAAGGGGGACTCCTACAATGAGCAGTTCTTC. The rearrangement uses TRBV4-2 and TRBJ2-1; D is possibly TRBD1 (6 bases). Trimming removed 1 base at V and 0 bases at J, with 13 bases between. Germline CDR1 and CDR2: LGHNA and YNFKEQ. The CDR3 is 17 amino acids.

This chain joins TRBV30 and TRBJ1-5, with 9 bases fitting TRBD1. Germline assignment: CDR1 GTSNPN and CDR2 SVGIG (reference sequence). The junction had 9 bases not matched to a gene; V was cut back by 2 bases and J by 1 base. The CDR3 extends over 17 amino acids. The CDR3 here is CAWSPSRTGESNQPQHF. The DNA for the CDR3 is TGTGCCTGGAGTCCTTCGAGGACAGGGGAGAGCAATCAGCCCCAGCATTTT.

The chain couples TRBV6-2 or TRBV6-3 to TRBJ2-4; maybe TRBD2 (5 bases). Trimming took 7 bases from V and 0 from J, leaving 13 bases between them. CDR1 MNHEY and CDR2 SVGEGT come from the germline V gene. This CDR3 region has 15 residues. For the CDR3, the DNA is TGTGCCAGCACCCCAAGAGGACTAGCCAAAAACATTCAGTACTTC. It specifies CASTPRGLAKNIQYF.

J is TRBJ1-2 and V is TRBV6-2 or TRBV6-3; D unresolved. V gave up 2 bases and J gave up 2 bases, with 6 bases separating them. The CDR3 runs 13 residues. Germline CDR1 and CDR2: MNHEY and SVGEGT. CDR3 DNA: TGTGCCAGCAGTTACCCCCCGAACTATGGCTACACCTTC. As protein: CASSYPPNYGYTF.

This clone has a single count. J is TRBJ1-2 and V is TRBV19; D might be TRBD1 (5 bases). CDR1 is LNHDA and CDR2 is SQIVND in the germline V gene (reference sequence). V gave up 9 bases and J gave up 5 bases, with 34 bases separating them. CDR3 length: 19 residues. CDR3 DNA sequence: TGTGCCAGGCAGACATTTAGGGCCAGGGTAGTAAACCCCAAATATGGCTACACCTTC. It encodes CARQTFRARVVNPKYGYTF.

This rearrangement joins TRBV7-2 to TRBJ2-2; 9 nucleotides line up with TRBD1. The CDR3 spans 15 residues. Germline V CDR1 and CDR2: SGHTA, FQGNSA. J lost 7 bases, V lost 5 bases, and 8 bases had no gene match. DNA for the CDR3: TGTGCCAGCAGCCTCAGGACAGGGGAGGGCGGGGAGCTGTTTTTT. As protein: CASSLRTGEGGELFF.

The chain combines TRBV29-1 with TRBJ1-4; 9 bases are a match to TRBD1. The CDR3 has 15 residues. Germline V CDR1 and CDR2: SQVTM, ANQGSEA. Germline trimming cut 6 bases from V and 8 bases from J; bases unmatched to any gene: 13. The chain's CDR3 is CSVLIPPGQGEKLFF. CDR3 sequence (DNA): TGCAGCGTCCTGATACCCCCGGGACAGGGCGAAAAACTGTTTTTT. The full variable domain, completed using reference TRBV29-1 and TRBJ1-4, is SAVISQKPSRDICQRGTSLTIQCQVDSQVTMMFWYRQQPGQSLTLIATANQGSEATYESGFVIDKFPISRPNLTFSTLTVSNMSPEDSSIYLCSVLIPPGQGEKLFFGSGTQLSVL.

Here the CDR3 reads CASSEVAGRYGYTF. CDR3 nucleotides: TGTGCCAGCAGTGAAGTCGCGGGGCGCTATGGCTACACCTTC. This sequence joins TRBV2 and TRBJ1-2, with D maybe TRBD1 (5 bases). The CDR3 is made up of 14 amino acids. Trimming took 1 base from V and 4 from J, leaving 10 bases between them. The germline CDR1 and CDR2 sequences are SNHLY and FYNNEI. Filled out from reference TRBV2 and TRBJ1-2, the complete variable domain reads EPEVTQTPSHQVTQMGQEVILRCVPISNHLYFYWYRQILGQKVEFLVSFYNNEISEKSEIFDDQFSVERPDGSNFTLKIRSTKLEDSAMYFCASSEVAGRYGYTFGSGTRLTVV.

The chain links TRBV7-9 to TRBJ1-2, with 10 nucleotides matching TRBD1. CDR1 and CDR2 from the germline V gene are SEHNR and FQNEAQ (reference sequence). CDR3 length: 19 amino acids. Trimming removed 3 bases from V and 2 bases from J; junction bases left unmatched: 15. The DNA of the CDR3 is TGTGCCAGCAGCTTTATCCGGGACAGGGGCGAAATAAGAAACTATGGCTACACCTTC. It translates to CASSFIRDRGEIRNYGYTF.

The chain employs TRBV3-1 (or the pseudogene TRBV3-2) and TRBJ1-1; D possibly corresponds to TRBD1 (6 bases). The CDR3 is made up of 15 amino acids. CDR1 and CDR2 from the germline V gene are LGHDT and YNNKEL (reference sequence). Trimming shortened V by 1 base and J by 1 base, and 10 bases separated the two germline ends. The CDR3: CASSQGHRENTEAFF. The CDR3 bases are TGTGCCAGCAGCCAAGGCCACAGGGAGAACACTGAAGCTTTCTTT.

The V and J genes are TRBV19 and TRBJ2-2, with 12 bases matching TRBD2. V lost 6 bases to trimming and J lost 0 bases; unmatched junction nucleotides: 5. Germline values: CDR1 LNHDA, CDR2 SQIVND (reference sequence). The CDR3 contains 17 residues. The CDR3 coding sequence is TGTGCCAGTAGAGGACTAGCGGGGCGTTCGAACACCGGGGAGCTGTTTTTT. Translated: CASRGLAGRSNTGELFF.

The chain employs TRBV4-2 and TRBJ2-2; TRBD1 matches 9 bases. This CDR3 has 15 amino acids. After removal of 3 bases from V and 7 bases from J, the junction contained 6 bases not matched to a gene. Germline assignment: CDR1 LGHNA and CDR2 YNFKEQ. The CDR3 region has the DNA TGTGCCAGCAGCCAGGTGACAGGGGGGATCGGGGAGCTGTTTTTT. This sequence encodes CASSQVTGGIGELFF.

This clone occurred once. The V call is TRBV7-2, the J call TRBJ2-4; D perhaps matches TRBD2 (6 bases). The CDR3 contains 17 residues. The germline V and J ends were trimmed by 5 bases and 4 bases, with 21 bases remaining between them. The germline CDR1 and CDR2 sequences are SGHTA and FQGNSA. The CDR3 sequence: CASSPQIAGRGKNIQYF. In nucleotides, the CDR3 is TGTGCCAGCAGCCCACAAATTGCCGGACGGGGGAAAAACATTCAGTACTTC.

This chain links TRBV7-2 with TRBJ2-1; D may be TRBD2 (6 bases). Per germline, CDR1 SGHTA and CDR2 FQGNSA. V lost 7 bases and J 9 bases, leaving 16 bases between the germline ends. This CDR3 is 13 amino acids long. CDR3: CASKRDSTTEQFF. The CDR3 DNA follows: TGTGCCAGCAAACGGGACTCGACCACTGAGCAGTTCTTC. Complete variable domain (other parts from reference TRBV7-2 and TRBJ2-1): GAGVSQSPSNKVTEKGKDVELRCDPISGHTALYWYRQSLGQGLEFLIYFQGNSAPDKSGLPSDRFSAERTGGSVSTLTIQRTQQEDSAVYLCASKRDSTTEQFFGPGTRLTVL.

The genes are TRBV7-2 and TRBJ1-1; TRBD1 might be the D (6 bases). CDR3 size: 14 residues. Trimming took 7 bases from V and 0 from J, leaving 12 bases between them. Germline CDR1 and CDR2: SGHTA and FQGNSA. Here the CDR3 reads CASTGGGLNTEAFF. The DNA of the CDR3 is TGTGCCAGCACCGGGGGGGGCCTGAACACTGAAGCTTTCTTT.

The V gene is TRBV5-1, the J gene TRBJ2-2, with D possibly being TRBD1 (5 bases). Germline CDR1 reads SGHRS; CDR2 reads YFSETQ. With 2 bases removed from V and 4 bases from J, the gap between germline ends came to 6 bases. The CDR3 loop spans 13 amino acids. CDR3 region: CASSLDSTGELFF. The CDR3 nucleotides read TGCGCCAGCAGCTTAGACAGCACCGGGGAGCTGTTTTTT.

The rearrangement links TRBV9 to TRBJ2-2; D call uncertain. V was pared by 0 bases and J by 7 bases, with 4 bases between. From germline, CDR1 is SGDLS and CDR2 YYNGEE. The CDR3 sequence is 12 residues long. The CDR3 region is CASSVVIGELFF. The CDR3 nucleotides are TGTGCCAGCAGCGTAGTAATCGGGGAGCTGTTTTTT.

The CDR3 coding sequence is TGTGCCAGCAGCTTTGGGACAGGGGAGCAAGAGACCCAGTACTTC. Protein: CASSFGTGEQETQYF. The J gene is TRBJ2-5, the V gene TRBV13; 10 nucleotides line up with TRBD1. The ends lost 3 bases at V and 2 bases at J; junction bases unmatched: 3. The germline V gene has CDR1 PRHDT and CDR2 FYEKMQ (reference sequence). This CDR3 contains 15 residues.

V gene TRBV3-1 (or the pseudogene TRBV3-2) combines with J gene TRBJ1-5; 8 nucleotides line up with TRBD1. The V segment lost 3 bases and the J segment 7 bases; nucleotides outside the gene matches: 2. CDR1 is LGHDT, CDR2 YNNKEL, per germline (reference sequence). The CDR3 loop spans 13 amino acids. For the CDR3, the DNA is TGTGCCAGCAGCCAGACAGGGGCACAGCCCCAGCATTTT. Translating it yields CASSQTGAQPQHF.

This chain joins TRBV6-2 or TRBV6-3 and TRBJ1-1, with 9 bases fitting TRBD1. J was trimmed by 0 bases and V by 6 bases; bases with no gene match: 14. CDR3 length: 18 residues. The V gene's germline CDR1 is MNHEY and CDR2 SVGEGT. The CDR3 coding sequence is TGTGCCAGCAGCCCTCGACCCACAGGGGGCGGTCTGAACACTGAAGCTTTCTTT. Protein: CASSPRPTGGGLNTEAFF.

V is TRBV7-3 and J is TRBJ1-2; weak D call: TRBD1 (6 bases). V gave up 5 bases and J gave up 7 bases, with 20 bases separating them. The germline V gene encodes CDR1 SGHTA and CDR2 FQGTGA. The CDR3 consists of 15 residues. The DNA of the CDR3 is TGTGCCAGCAGCCCCACGGGGGGACAAATGGGTGGCTACACCTTC. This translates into CASSPTGGQMGGYTF.

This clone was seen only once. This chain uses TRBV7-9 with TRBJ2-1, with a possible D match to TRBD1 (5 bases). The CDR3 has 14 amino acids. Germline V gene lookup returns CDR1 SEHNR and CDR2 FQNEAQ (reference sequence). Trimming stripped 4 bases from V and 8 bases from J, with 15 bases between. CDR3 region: CASSSTSRAHEQFF. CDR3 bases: TGTGCCAGCAGCTCGACGTCCAGGGCCCATGAGCAGTTCTTC.